This TCR beta chain originates from a study of identical twins' blood T cells. This clonotype was seen a few times. V was cut by 2 bases and J by 3 bases, with 5 bases left in between. The CDR3 runs to 13 residues. The germline CDR1 and CDR2 sequences are SGHVT and SQSDAQ. In TCRdb, the 5' RACE reads were re-called with MiXCR into one record per CDR3 protein. The table includes a few hundred thousand distinct CDR3 sequences, roughly 28% detected once. The chain carries TRBV7-4 and TRBJ1-5; D remains ambiguous. The sample was PBMCs. The TCR sequence derives from a woman between 18 and 55 years old in good health. In DNA form, the CDR3 reads TGTGCCAGCAGCTTAACTTACAATCAGCCCCAGCATTTT. This encodes CASSLTYNQPQHF. Filled out from reference TRBV7-4 and TRBJ1-5, the complete variable domain reads GAGVSQSPRYKVAKRGRDVALRCDSISGHVTLYWYRQTLGQGSEVLTYSQSDAQRDKSGRPSGRFSAERPERSVSTLKIQRTEQGDSAVYLCASSLTYNQPQHFGDGTRLSIL.